This T cell receptor beta chain came from a study of early T cells in non-severe SARS-CoV-2 infection. TCRdb reanalysed the 5' RACE reads using MiXCR and keeps one entry per CDR3 protein. The table has 80,000 or so distinct CDR3 sequences, 9.5% to 15% seen once; the top ten hold roughly 3.1%. The table lists this clonotype with many counts. A junction boundary mismatches the germline segment, possibly from a read error. Germline lookup yields CDR1 MDHEN and CDR2 SYDVKM. The CDR3 extends over 12 amino acids. The TCR was taken from an adult who was a healthcare worker with PCR-confirmed SARS-CoV-2 infection or an uninfected control (not recorded which). The sequenced sample consisted of whole blood. This chain joins TRBV28 and TRBJ2-1; D may match TRBD1 or TRBD2 (6 bases each). CDR3 region: CAIRGPGNEQFF. The CDR3 DNA reads TGCGCCATTCGGGGGCCGGGCAATGAGCAGTTCTTC.